The sequence of this T cell receptor (beta chain) was determined in a study of monozygotic twins with inflammatory bowel disease. TCRdb reprocessed the 5' RACE reads and stores each CDR3 protein as one record, lacking DNA. This sample's table has approximately 400,000 distinct CDR3 sequences. The CDR3 extends over 13 amino acids. CDR1 SGHNT and CDR2 YYREEE come from the germline V gene (reference sequence). The specimen sequenced was blood. The sequence derives from a human donor with ulcerative colitis or Crohn's disease, or a healthy co-twin of an affected twin (not recorded which). This chain joins TRBV5-4 and TRBJ1-1. The CDR3 region is CASNPLPNTEAFF.